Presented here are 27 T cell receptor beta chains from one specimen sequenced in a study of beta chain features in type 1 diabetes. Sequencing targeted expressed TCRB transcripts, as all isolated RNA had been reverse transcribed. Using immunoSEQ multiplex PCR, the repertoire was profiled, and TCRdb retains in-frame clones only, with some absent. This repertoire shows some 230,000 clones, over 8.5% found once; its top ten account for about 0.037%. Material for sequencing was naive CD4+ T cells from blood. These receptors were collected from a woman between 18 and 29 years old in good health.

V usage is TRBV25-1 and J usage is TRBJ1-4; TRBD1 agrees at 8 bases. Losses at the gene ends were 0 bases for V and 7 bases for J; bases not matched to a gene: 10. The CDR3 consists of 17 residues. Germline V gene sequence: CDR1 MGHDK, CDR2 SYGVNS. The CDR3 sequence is CASSEYRWTGRSEKLFF. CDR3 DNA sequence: TGTGCCAGCAGTGAATATAGATGGACAGGGCGCAGTGAAAAACTGTTTTTT.

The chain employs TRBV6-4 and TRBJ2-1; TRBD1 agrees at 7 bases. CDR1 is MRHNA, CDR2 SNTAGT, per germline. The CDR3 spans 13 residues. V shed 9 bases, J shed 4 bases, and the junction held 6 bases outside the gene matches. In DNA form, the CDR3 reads TGTGCCAGTGCCGGGACAGAATACAATGAGCAGTTCTTC. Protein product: CASAGTEYNEQFF.

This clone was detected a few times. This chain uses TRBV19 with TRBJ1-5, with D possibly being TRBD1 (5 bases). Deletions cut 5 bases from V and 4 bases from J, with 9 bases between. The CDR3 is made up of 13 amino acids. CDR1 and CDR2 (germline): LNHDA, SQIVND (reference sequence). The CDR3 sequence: CASSHRNNQPQHF. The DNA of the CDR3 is TGTGCCAGTAGTCACAGGAATAATCAGCCCCAGCATTTT.

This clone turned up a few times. The DNA of the CDR3 is TGTGCCAGCAGCGCGATGGGAGGGTCCTACGAGCAGTACTTC. This sequence encodes CASSAMGGSYEQYF. V usage is TRBV9 and J usage is TRBJ2-7; 7 bases match TRBD2. The V gene's germline CDR1 is SGDLS and CDR2 YYNGEE. The V segment lost 3 bases and the J segment 1 base; nucleotides outside the gene matches: 4. The CDR3 has 14 residues.

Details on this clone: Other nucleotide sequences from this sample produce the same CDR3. The CDR3 spells CASSLASNEQFF. CDR3 coding DNA: TGCGCCAGCAGCTTAGCTTCCAATGAGCAGTTCTTC. The chain employs TRBV5-1 and TRBJ2-1; D is unclear. This CDR3 comprises 12 residues. Per germline, CDR1 SGHRS and CDR2 YFSETQ. Trimming removed 2 bases at V and 6 bases at J, with 6 bases between.

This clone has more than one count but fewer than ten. The CDR3 DNA reads as TGTGCCAGCAGTTATTTCGACAGGGCTGGAGGCTACACCTTC. Amino acid sequence: CASSYFDRAGGYTF. The rearrangement links TRBV6-5 to TRBJ1-2; 7 bases are a match to TRBD1. Looked up from germline, CDR1 is MNHEY and CDR2 is SVGAGI. Unmatched junction bases numbered 9, after V lost 3 bases and J lost 8 bases. The CDR3 contains 14 residues.

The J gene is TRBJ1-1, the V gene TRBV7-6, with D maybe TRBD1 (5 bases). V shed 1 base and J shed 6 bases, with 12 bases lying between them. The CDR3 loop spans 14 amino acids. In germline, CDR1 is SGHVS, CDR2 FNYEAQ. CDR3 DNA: TGTGCCAGCAGCTTAGGGCAGGGTAACGCTGAAGCTTTCTTT. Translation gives CASSLGQGNAEAFF.

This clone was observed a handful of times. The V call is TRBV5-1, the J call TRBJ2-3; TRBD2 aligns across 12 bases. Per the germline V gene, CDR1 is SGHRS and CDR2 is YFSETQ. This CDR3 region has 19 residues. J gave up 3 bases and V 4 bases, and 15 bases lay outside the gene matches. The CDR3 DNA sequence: TGCGCCAGCAGCGCTTGGGGTGAAAGACTAGCGGGAGCGACAGATACGCAGTATTTT. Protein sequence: CASSAWGERLAGATDTQYF.

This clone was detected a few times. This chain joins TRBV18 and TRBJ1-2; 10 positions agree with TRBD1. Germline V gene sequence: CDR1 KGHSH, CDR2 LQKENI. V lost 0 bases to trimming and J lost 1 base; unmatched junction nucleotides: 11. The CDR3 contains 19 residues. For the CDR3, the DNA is TGTGCCAGCTCACCACCGACGGTGCGGGGGACAGGGGTTAACTATGGCTACACCTTC. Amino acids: CASSPPTVRGTGVNYGYTF.

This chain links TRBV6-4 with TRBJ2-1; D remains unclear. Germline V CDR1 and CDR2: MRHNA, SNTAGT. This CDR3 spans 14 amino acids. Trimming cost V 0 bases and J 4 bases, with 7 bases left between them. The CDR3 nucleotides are TGTGCCAGCAGTGACTCTCCAGGTTACAATGAGCAGTTCTTC. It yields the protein CASSDSPGYNEQFF.

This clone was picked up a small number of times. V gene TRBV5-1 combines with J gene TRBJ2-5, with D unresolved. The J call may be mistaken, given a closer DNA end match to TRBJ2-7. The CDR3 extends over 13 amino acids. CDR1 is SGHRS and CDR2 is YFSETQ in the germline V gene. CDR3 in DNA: TGCGCCAGCAGCTTTTGGCCAGGCTACGAGCAGTACTTC. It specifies CASSFWPGYEQYF.

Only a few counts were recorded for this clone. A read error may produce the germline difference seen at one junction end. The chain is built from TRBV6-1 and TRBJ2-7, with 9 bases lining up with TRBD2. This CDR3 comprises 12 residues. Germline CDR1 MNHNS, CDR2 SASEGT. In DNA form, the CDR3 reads TGTGCCAGCAGTGGAGGCGGGGGGGTGGAACGCTTC. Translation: CASSGGGGVERF.

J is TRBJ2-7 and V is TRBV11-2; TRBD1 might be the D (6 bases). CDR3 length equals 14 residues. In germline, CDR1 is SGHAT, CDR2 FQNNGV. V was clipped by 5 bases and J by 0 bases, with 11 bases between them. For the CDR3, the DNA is TGTGCCAGCAGCAAAAACAGGGACTCCTACGAGCAGTACTTC. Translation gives CASSKNRDSYEQYF.

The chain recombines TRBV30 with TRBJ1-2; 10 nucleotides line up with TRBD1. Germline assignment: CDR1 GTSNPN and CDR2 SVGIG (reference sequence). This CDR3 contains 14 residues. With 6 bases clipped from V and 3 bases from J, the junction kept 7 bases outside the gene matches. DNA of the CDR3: TGTGCCTGTTCGGGACAGGGGAGGGACTATGGCTACACCTTC. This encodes CACSGQGRDYGYTF.

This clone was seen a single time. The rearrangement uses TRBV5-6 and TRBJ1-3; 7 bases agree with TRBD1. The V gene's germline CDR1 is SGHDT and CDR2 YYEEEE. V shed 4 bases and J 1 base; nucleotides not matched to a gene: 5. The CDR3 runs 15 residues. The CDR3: CASSRGQQSGNTIYF. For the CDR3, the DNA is TGTGCCAGCAGCCGGGGACAGCAGTCTGGAAACACCATATATTTT.

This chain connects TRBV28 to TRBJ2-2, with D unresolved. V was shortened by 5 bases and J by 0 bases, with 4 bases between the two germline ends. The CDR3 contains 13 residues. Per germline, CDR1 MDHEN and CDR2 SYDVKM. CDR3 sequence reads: CASSQTNTGELFF. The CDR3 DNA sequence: TGTGCCAGCAGTCAAACGAACACCGGGGAGCTGTTTTTT. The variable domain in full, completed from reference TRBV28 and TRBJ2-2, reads DVKVTQSSRYLVKRTGEKVFLECVQDMDHENMFWYRQDPGLGLRLIYFSYDVKMKEKGDIPEGYSVSREKKERFSLILESASTNQTSMYLCASSQTNTGELFFGEGSRLTVL.

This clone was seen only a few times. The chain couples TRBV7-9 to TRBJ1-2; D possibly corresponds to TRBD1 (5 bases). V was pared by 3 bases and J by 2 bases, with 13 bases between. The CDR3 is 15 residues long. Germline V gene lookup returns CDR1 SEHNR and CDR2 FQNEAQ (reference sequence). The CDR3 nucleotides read TGTGCCAGCAGCTTTGAGCGACAGTCAAACTATGGCTACACCTTC. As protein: CASSFERQSNYGYTF.

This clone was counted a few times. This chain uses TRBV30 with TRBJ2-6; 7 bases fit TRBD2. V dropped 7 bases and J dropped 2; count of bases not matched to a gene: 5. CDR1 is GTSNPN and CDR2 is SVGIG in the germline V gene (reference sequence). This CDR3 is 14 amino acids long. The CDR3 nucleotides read TGTGCCTTATCTGGGGGGGCTGGGGCCAACGTCCTGACTTTC. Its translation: CALSGGAGANVLTF.

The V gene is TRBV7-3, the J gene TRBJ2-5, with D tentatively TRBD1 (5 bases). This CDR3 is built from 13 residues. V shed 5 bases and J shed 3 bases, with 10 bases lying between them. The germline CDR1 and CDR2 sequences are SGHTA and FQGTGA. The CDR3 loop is CASSQTEEETQYF. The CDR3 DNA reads TGTGCCAGCAGCCAGACAGAAGAAGAGACCCAGTACTTC. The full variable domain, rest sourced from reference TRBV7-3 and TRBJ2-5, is GAGVSQTPSNKVTEKGKYVELRCDPISGHTALYWYRQSLGQGPEFLIYFQGTGAADDSGLPNDRFFAVRPEGSVSTLKIQRTERGDSAVYLCASSQTEEETQYFGPGTRLLVL.

In DNA, the CDR3 is TGCGCCAGCAGCACGACCGGGACTAGCGGGAGGGGATACAATGAGCAGTTCTTC. Translation: CASSTTGTSGRGYNEQFF. The chain has TRBV5-1 and TRBJ2-1; 16 bases align to TRBD2. V was clipped by 4 bases and J by 4 bases; unmatched bases: 8. The germline V gene has CDR1 SGHRS and CDR2 YFSETQ. This CDR3 is 18 amino acids long.

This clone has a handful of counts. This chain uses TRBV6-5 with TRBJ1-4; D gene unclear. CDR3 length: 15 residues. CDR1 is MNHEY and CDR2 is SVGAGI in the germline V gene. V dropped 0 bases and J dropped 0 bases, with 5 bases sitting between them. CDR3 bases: TGTGCCAGCAGTTACTCCTTAGCAACTAATGAAAAACTGTTTTTT. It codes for CASSYSLATNEKLFF.

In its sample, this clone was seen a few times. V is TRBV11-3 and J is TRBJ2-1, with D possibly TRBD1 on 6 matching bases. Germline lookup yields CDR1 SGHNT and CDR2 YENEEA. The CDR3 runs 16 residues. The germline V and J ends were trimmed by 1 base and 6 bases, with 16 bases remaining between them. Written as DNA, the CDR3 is TGTGCCAGCAGCTTAGGGTCTACCATAGGGGGCAATGAGCAGTTCTTC. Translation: CASSLGSTIGGNEQFF.

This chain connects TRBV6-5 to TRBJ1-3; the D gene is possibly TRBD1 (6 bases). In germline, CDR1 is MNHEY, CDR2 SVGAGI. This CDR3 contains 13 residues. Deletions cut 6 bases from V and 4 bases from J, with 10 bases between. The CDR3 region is CASRRTVGNTIYF. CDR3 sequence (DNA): TGTGCCAGCAGACGGACAGTCGGAAACACCATATATTTT.

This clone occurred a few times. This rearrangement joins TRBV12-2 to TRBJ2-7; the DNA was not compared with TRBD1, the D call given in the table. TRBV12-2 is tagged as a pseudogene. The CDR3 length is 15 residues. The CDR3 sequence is CASRRTGREVLEQYF. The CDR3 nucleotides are TGTGCAAGTCGCCGGACAGGGCGCGAAGTGTTGGAGCAGTACTTC.

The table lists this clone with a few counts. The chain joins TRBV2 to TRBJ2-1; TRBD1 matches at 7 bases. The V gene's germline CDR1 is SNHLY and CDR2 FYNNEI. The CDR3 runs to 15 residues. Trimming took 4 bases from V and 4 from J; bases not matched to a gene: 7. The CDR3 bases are TGTGCCAGCAGTGCCCGTTCAGGGGGTTACAATGAGCAGTTCTTC. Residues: CASSARSGGYNEQFF.

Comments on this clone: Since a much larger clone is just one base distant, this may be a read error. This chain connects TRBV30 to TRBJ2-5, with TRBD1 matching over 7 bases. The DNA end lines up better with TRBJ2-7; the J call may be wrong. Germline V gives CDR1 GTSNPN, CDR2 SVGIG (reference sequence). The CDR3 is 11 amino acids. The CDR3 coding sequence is TGTGCCTGGGACAGGGACCACGAGCAGTACTTC. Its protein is CAWDRDHEQYF.

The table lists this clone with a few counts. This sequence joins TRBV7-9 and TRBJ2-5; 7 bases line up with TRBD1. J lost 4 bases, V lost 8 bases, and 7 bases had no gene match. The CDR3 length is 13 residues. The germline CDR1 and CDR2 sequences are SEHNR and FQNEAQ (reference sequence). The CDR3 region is CASRDSSLETQYF. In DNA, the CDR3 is TGTGCCAGCCGGGACAGCTCTTTAGAGACCCAGTACTTC.